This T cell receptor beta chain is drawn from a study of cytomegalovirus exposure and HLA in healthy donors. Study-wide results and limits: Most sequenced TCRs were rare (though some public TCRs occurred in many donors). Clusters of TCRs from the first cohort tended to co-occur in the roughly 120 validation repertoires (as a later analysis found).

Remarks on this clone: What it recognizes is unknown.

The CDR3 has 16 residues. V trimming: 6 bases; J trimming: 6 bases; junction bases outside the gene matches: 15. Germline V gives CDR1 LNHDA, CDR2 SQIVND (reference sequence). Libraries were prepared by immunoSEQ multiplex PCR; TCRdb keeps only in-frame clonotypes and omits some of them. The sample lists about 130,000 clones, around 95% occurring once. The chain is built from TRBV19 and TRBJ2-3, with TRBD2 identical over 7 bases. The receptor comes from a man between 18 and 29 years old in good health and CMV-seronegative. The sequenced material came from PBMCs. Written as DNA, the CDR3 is TGTGCCAGTAGCCCCCAGCGGGACCCGGGCGGGGATACGCAGTATTTT. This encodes CASSPQRDPGGDTQYF.